Listed below are T cell receptor beta chains from one sample, sequenced in a study of vaccination and CD4 T cells after COVID-19. TCRdb passed the PCR reads through MiXCR, listing each CDR3 protein once. The profile shows 15,000 to 20,000 distinct CDR3 sequences, 60% to 80% of them singletons. Their recognized antigens are unknown. The sequencing sample was made of CD4+ T cells from blood, cultured in vitro. The receptors were sampled from a human donor who had recovered from COVID-19. Both conserved end residues are part of each CDR3. A D gene is named only where the DNA matches it firmly. Only part of the rows carry a size: once, few, many, or a class if the clone is expanded.

>NA|TRBV20-1|14|NA|TRBJ1-2
TGCAGTGCTAGAGACGGGAGGAAAGGCTATGGCTACACCTTC
CSARDGRKGYGYTF
>few|TRBV30|13|TRBD1|TRBJ1-2
TGTGCCTGGAGCTCACAGGGGAAAAATGGCTACACCTTC
CAWSSQGKNGYTF
>NA|TRBV11-2|15|NA|TRBJ1-5
TGTGCCAGCAGCCGAACTGACACCTACAATCAGCCCCAGCATTTT
CASSRTDTYNQPQHF
>NA|TRBV6-5|13|NA|TRBJ1-2
TGTGCCAGCAGTTACTCCCCGGGGGATGGCTACACCTTC
CASSYSPGDGYTF
>few|TRBV19|13|NA|TRBJ2-3
TGTGCCAGTAGTGCCCTCTTCACAGATACGCAGTATTTT
CASSALFTDTQYF
>NA|TRBV7-6|14|TRBD2|TRBJ2-2
TGTGCCAGCAGCCTAGCGGGGGGCGGCGGGGAGCTGTTTTTT
CASSLAGGGGELFF
>large|TRBV9|16|TRBD2|TRBJ2-7
TGTGCCAGCAGCATAGGGGAGGGACTAGCGGGTTACGAGCAGTACTTC
CASSIGEGLAGYEQYF
>NA|TRBV30|14|TRBD1|TRBJ2-7
TGTGCCTGGAGGGGGACAGGGATGTCCTACGAGCAGTACTTC
CAWRGTGMSYEQYF
>NA|TRBV28|10|NA|TRBJ1-1
TGTGCCACCGAGAACAGGGAAGCTTTCTTT
CATENREAFF
>NA|TRBV2|12|NA|TRBJ1-4
TGTGCCAGCAGTGAAGAAGTTGAAAAACTGTTTTTT
CASSEEVEKLFF
>once|TRBV6-5|12|NA|TRBJ2-3
TGTGCTAGCAGTTCAGATCGGGATACGCAGTATTTT
CASSSDRDTQYF
>NA|TRBV27|13|NA|TRBJ2-3
TGTGCCAGCAATCTCGCAGGAATTGATACGCAGTATTTT
CASNLAGIDTQYF
>few|TRBV10-1|14|NA|TRBJ2-3
TGCGCCAGCTGGCCGGGACCCAGCGCAAATGTGCAGTATTTT
CASWPGPSANVQYF
>once|TRBV20-1|16|TRBD1|TRBJ2-5
TGCAGTGCTGCCGCTCCAGGGACAGGGAATGGAGAGACCCAGTACTTC
CSAAAPGTGNGETQYF
>NA|TRBV7-9|16|NA|TRBJ1-1
TGTGCCAGCAGCCTGTCCGATCTACCGCCGCAAGGGTCGACTTTCTTT
CASSLSDLPPQGSTFF
>NA|TRBV11-2|13|NA|TRBJ2-5
TGTGCCAGCAGCCTGACGATCGGGGAGACCCAGTACTTC
CASSLTIGETQYF
>NA|TRBV7-2|16|NA|TRBJ1-6
TGTGCCAGCAGCTTATTAACAGGGTGGTATAATTCACCCCTCCACTTT
CASSLLTGWYNSPLHF
>few|TRBV11-2|15|TRBD1|TRBJ1-2
TGTGCCAGCAGCCTCCGGGACAGCGGATTCTATGGCTACACCTTC
CASSLRDSGFYGYTF
>NA|TRBV2|14|NA|TRBJ2-1
TGTGCCAGCAGGAGCGCAGGCTCCTACAATGAGCAGTTCTTC
CASRSAGSYNEQFF
>NA|TRBV2|15|NA|TRBJ2-2
TGTGCCAGCAGTGAATGGCAACCCCAAACCAGGGAGCTGTTTTTT
CASSEWQPQTRELFF
>NA|TRBV2|13|TRBD2|TRBJ2-7
TGTGCCAGCACCGAGCGGGAGGGCTACGAGCAGTACTTC
CASTEREGYEQYF
>NA|TRBV12-5|15|NA|TRBJ2-2
TGTGCTAGTGGTTTGGTTCTGGACAGCACCGGGGAGCTGTTTTTT
CASGLVLDSTGELFF
>few|TRBV27|14|NA|TRBJ1-1
TGTGCCAGCAGTTTTTCAAGGACAGTCAAGCGGGCTTTCTTT
CASSFSRTVKRAFF
>NA|TRBV20-1|16|NA|TRBJ2-2
TGCAGTGCTAGTGCTTTTGGCAGGGCCCTCACCGGGGAGCTGTTTTTT
CSASAFGRALTGELFF
>medium-sized|TRBV27|11|NA|TRBJ1-2
TGTGCCAGCCGGGCCCGATATGGCTACACCTTC
CASRARYGYTF
>NA|TRBV6-5|16|NA|TRBJ1-3
TGTGCCAGCAGTTACTTCAGTCAAGGGAGAGGAAACACCATATATTTT
CASSYFSQGRGNTIYF
>NA|TRBV15|14|NA|TRBJ2-1
TGTGCCACCAGTTTTTGGTCCTCCGGCAATGAGCAGTTCTTC
CATSFWSSGNEQFF
>few|TRBV12-3/TRBV12-4|12|NA|TRBJ1-2
TGTGCCAGCAGTTTCCGGTCATATGGCTACACCTTC
CASSFRSYGYTF
>NA|TRBV7-9|15|TRBD1|TRBJ1-6
TGTGCCAGCAGCTCACAGGGGGTCCATAATTCACCCCTCCACTTT
CASSSQGVHNSPLHF